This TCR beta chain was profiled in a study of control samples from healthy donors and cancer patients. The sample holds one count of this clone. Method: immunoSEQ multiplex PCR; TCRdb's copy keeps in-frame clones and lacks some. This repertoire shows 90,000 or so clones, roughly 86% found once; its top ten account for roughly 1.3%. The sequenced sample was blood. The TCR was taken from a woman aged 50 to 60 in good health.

The CDR3 sequence: CASSPDSVEVTEAFF. CDR3 nucleotides: TGTGCCAGCAGTCCCGACAGCGTCGAGGTCACTGAAGCTTTCTTT. The chain has TRBV11-3 and TRBJ1-1; D might be TRBD1 (5 bases). This CDR3 has 15 amino acids. Deletions cut 6 bases from V and 4 bases from J, with 18 bases between. Germline V CDR1 and CDR2: SGHNT, YENEEA.